The present entry profiles one T cell receptor (beta chain) with its context. Its specificity is not known. Repertoires were generated with immunoSEQ multiplex PCR, while TCRdb's copy carries only in-frame clones and drops some. The sample lists around 6,600 clones, roughly 71% seen once, with approximately 13% in the top ten. This specimen belongs to a study of tumor-infiltrating lymphocytes in localized non-small cell lung cancer. Whole-study context: Several tumor histologies, both smoking statuses, and some post-neoadjuvant chemotherapy samples were included.

Overall study findings and caveats: Only some patients had TCR sequencing, depending on available tissue.

V was clipped by 5 bases and J by 3 bases; unmatched bases: 8. This CDR3 region has 15 residues. Germline CDR1 reads SGHAT; CDR2 reads FQNNGV. J is TRBJ2-7 and V is TRBV11-2; 9 bases line up with TRBD1. Source material: lung tumor tissue. This sequence was found in a human donor with non-small cell lung cancer. CDR3 in DNA: TGTGCCAGCAGCGATCGGGGACAGGGCTACTACGAGCAGTACTTC. Translated: CASSDRGQGYYEQYF.